This T cell receptor beta chain originates from a study of blood T cell repertoires in COVID-19. The germline V gene has CDR1 SNHLY and CDR2 FYNNEI. This CDR3 is built from 13 residues. V gave up 1 base and J gave up 6 bases, with 9 bases separating them. There are a few counts of this clone. Data came from immunoSEQ multiplex PCR; TCRdb stores just in-frame clones and leaves some out. The sample carries about 64,000 clones, 75% to 95% recorded once. The chain combines TRBV2 with TRBJ1-2; tentatively, D is TRBD1 (5 bases). The TCR originated in an elderly woman with active COVID-19. The sequencing input was peripheral blood. The CDR3 loop reads CASSEGRADGYTF. As DNA, the CDR3 is TGTGCCAGCAGTGAAGGCAGGGCGGATGGCTACACCTTC.